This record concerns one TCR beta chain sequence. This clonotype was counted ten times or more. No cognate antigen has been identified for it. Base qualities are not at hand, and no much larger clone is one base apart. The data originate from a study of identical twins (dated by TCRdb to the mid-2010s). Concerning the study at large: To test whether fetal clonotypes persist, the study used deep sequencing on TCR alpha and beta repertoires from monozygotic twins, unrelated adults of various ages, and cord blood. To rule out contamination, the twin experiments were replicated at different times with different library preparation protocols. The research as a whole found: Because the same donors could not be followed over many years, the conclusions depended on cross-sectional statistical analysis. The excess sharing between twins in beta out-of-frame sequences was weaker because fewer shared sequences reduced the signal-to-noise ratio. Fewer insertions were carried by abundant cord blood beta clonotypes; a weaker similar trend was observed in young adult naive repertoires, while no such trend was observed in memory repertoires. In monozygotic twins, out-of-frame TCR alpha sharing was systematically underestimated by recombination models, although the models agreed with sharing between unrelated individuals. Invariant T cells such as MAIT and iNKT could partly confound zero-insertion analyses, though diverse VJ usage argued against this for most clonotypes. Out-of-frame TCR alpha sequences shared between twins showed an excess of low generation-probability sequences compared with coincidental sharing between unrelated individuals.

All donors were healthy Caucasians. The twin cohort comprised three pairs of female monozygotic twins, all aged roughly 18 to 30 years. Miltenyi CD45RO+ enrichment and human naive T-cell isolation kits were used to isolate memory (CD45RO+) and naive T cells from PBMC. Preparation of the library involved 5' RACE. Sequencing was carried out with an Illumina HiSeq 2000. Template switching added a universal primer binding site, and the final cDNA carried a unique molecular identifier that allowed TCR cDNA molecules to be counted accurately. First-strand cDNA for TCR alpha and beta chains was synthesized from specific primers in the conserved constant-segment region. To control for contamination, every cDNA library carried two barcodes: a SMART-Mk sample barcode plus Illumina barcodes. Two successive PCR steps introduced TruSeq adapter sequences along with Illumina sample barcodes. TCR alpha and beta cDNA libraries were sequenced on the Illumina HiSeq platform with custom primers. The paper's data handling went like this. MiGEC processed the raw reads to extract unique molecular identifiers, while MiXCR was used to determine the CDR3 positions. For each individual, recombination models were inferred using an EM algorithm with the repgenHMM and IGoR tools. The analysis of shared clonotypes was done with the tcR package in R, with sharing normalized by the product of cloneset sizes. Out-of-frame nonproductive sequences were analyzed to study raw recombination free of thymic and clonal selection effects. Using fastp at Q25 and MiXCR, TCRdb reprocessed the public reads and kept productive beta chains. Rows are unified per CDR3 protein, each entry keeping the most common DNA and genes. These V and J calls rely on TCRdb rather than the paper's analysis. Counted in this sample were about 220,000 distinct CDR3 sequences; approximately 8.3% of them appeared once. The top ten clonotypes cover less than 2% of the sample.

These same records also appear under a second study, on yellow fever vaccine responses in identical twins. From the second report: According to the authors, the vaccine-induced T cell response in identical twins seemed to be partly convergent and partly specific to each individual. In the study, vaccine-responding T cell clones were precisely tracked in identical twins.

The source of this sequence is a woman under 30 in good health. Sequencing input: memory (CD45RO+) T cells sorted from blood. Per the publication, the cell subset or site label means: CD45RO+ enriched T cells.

The DNA sequence reads TGCAGCGTTGGGGCACTTGTCACCGGGGAGCTGTTTTTT. Translated, this gives CSVGALVTGELFF. The chain uses TRBV29-1 and TRBJ2-2, with no confidently assigned D gene. CDR3 length: 13 amino acids, cysteine to phenylalanine. The only DNA kept is the CDR3, 39 bases in frame from the first base. Trimming at the junction amounts to 4 bases on V and 4 bases on J, and the germline ends lie 10 bases apart. The germline V gene gives CDR1 as SQVTM and CDR2 as ANQGSEA.